The sequence of this T cell receptor beta chain was determined in a study of shared clonotypes between healthy human individuals (dated by TCRdb to about 2020). Regarding the research as a whole: The cohort included three men and two women between 18 and 49 years of age. Per donor, leukapheresis produced somewhere between about 0.94 and 9.5 billion PBMCs. For each donor, CD4 naive and CD4 memory were each given three plates, CD8 naive was given two plates, and CD8 memory was given one plate. The study deeply sequenced blood TCR repertoires of several healthy adults to estimate repertoire size and the extent of clonotype sharing between individuals. To increase sequencing depth and limit assay-specific biases, TCR repertoire library preparation and sequencing were carried out by different laboratories using diverse techniques.

The CDR3 spans 16 residues, from the cysteine through the phenylalanine. Only the CDR3 DNA is retained, 48 bases long and in frame from the first base. From a lookup of the germline V gene (reference sequence), CDR1 and CDR2 are SEHNR and FQNEAQ. Deletion took 4 bases off V and 7 bases off J, with a span of 21 bases between the germline ends. Overall study outcomes, separate from this receptor: Compared with non-shared clonotypes, the clonotypes found in all four sorted-subset donors had higher generation probabilities. Naive subsets generally had larger estimated clonotype richness than memory subsets did. Pairwise subsampling indicated that sequencing depth was expected to affect the degree of clonotype sharing among donors. Around 5% of naive CD4, 3.5% of naive CD8, 2.3% of memory CD4, and about 0.4% of memory CD8 clonotypes were shared across four donors. Incomplete sequencing was indicated by rarefaction of sorted-subset datasets, despite the large sequencing depth. Sampling was limited to blood, and TCR repertoires in tissue likely differ from TCR repertoires in blood. Because the study included only a small number of donors, the genetic and exposure-history diversity represented was limited.

Donors were healthy HIV-negative adults with no recently reported acute infections or vaccinations. Every donor was a Caucasian adult living in Nashville, Tennessee, USA. CD8 memory samples combined magnetically selected CD45RO+ cells with CCR7-negative CD45RA+ effector memory (TemRA) cells. Blood was collected by leukapheresis, and PBMCs were isolated by Ficoll-Histopaque density gradient centrifugation and then cryopreserved in liquid nitrogen vapor phase. Analytical flow cytometry was used to check the purity and quantity of each magnetically sorted T cell population. Genomic DNA was isolated from every sorted fraction and measured by UV absorbance on a Nanodrop 2000c. Using the deep immunoSEQ assay, TCR CDR3 regions were amplified from genomic DNA by multiplex PCR. Extracted genomic DNA from each cell subset was distributed evenly across all wells of several immunoSEQ 96-well plates, and each plate was treated as a replicate. For sorted subsets, each replicate PCR was loaded with around 200 ng genomic DNA, equivalent to roughly 30,000 T cell genomes. Purified libraries were quantified with a Qubit 3.0 fluorometer, sized on a Bioanalyzer 2100, and re-quantified with the KAPA Library Quantification kit. A separate single-read 150-cycle Illumina NextSeq 550 flow cell was used to sequence each immunoSEQ 96-well plate. The authors' pipeline ran thus. The immunoSEQ output contained only junctional sequences without quality scores, so filtering could not match that applied to full-length reads. Sequences were annotated with PyIR, a Python wrapper for IgBLAST v1.9, and V/J genes and CDR3 were assigned using IMGT germline references. Reads were removed for weak V/J assignments (E-value above 1e-6), missing CDR3, stop codons, out-of-frame junctions, or ambiguous translated residues. V3J clonotypes were defined as sequences sharing the same inferred V gene, J gene, and CDR3 amino acid sequence. Percentage overlap between repertoires was computed as shared unique clonotypes divided by the size of the smaller repertoire. RTK rarefaction, the Chao1 estimator, and Recon v2.1 estimates of unobserved clonotypes were used to assess repertoire richness. Generation probabilities were computed with OLGA for all TCRbeta clonotypes obtained by the gDNA method from a handful of donors. The clones in this table, taken by TCRdb from immuneACCESS, are in-frame only. Not every clone is retained; where verified, under half of the shortfall comes from an unresolved V gene, and the cause of the rest is unknown. V and J calls and clone size follow that table, whereas D and trimming were derived from the DNA. This sample comprises 550,000 to 800,000 clones, 80% to 95% of them detected only once. Roughly 36% of the sample is held by the ten biggest clonotypes.

Points on this clone: There is no known antigen for this receptor. No clone much larger than this one lies a single base away; base qualities are absent.

The TCR sequence derives from a young man in good health. Some clones in this sample may be carry-over from other donors' samples. Recombination linked TRBV7-9 to TRBJ2-3; TRBD1 is possibly the D segment (6 matching bases). The material sequenced was memory CD8+ T cells from PBMCs. Explained via the paper, the cell subset or site label denotes: CD45RO+ cells pooled with CCR7-negative TemRA cells. The DNA sequence is TGTGCCAGCAGCTCCCCGGTCCGCGAAGGGGGTCATACGCAGTATTTT. Protein translation: CASSSPVREGGHTQYF.